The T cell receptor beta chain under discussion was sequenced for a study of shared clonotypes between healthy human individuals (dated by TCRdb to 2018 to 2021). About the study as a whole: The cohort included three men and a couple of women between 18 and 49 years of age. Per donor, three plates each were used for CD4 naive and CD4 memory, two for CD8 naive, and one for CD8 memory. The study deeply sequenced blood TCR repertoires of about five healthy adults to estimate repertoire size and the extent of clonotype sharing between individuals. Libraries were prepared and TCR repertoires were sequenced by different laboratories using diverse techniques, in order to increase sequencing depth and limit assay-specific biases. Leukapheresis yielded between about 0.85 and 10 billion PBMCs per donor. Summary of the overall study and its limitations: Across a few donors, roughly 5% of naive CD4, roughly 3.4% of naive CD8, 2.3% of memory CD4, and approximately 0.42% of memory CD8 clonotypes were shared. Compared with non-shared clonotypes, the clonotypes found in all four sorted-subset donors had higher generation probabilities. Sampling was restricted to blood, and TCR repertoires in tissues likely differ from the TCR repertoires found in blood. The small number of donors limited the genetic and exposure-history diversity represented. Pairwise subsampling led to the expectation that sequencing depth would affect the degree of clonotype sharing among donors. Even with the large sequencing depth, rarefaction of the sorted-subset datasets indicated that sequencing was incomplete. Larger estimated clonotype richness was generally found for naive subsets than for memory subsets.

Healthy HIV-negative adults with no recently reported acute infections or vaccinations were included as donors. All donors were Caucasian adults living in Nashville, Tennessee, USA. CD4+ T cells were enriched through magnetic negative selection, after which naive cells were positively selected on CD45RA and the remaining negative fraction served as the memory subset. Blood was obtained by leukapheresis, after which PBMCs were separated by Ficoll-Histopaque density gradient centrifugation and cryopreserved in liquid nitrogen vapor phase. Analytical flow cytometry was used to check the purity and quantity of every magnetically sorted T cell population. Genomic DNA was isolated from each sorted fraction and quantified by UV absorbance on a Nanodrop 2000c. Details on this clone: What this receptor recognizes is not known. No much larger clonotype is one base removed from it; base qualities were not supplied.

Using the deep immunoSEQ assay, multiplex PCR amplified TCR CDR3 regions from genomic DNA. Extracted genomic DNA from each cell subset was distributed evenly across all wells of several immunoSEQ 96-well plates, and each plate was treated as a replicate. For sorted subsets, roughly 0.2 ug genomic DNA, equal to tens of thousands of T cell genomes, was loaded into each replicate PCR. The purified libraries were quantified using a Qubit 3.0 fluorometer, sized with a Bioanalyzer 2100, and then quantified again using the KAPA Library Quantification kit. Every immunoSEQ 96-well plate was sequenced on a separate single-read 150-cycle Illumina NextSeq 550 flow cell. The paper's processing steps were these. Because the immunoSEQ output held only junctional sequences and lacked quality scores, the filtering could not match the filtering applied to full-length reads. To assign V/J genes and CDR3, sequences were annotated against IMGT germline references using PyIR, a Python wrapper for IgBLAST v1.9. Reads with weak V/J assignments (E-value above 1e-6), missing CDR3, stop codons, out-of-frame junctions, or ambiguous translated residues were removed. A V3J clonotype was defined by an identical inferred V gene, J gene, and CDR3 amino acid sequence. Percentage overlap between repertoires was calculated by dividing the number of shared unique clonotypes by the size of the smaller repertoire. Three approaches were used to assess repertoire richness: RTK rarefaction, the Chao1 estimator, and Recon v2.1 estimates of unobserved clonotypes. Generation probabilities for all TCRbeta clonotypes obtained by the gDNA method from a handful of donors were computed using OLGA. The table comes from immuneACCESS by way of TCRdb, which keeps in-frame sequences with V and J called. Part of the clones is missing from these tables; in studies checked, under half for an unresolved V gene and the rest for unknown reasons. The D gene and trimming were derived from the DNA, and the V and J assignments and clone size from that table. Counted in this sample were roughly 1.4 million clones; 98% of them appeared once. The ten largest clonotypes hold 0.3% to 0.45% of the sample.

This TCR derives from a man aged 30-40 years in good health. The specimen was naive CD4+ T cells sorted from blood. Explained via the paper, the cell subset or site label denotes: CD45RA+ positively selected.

CDR3 region: CSVGQGQRTEAFF. The nucleotides read TGCAGCGTTGGACAGGGACAGAGGACTGAAGCTTTCTTT. Recombination linked TRBV29-1 to TRBJ1-1, and 7 bases in between align with TRBD1. At the junction V is shortened by 4 bases and J by 5 bases; bases outside the gene matches: 7. The germline V gene supplies CDR1 SQVTM and CDR2 ANQGSEA. The CDR3 sequence holds 13 residues, the cysteine and phenylalanine included. Only the CDR3 portion is preserved as DNA: 39 bases, with reading frame beginning at the first base.